Listed below are T cell receptor beta chains from one sample, sequenced in a study of OX40 agonist ivuxolimab in advanced cancers. Measured with immunoSEQ multiplex PCR; TCRdb has only the in-frame clones, and not every one. The sample holds 50,000 to 60,000 clones; more than 80% are singletons and the top ten take 5.4%. The source was CD4+ or CD8+ T cells sorted from blood, collected in a trial of the OX40 agonist ivuxolimab. The receptors shown here come from an adult with an advanced solid tumor such as melanoma, head and neck, liver or kidney cancer. The CDR3 runs from the conserved cysteine through the conserved F or W. The D gene is left open where the match is weak. Some rows have no size entry. The others give once, few or many, or a class for an expanded clone.

d_gene: .; abundance: .; j_gene: TRBJ1-3; v_gene: TRBV18; len: 16; CDR3aa: CASSPTPTFSGNTIYF; CDR3nt: TGTGCCAGCTCACCTACCCCGACATTCTCTGGAAACACCATATATTTT
d_gene: .; abundance: .; j_gene: TRBJ1-1; v_gene: TRBV6-6; len: 15; CDR3aa: CASSYSGVMNTEAFF; CDR3nt: TGTGCCAGCAGTTATTCGGGCGTCATGAACACTGAAGCTTTCTTT
d_gene: TRBD1; abundance: .; j_gene: TRBJ2-6; v_gene: TRBV7-3; len: 17; CDR3aa: CASSLWGTGPGANVLTF; CDR3nt: TGTGCCAGCAGCCTCTGGGGGACAGGGCCAGGGGCCAACGTCCTGACTTTC
d_gene: .; abundance: .; j_gene: TRBJ1-2; v_gene: TRBV5-5; len: 15; CDR3aa: CASILGAGENYGYTF; CDR3nt: TGTGCCAGCATCCTAGGGGCAGGGGAGAACTATGGCTACACCTTC
d_gene: TRBD1; abundance: .; j_gene: TRBJ2-1; v_gene: TRBV7-3; len: 14; CDR3aa: CASSIGQGALEQFF; CDR3nt: TGTGCCAGCAGCATCGGACAGGGGGCGCTTGAGCAGTTCTTC
d_gene: TRBD1; abundance: .; j_gene: TRBJ1-2; v_gene: TRBV6-5; len: 15; CDR3aa: CASSSLGQLNYGYTF; CDR3nt: TGTGCCAGCAGTTCCTTGGGACAGCTGAACTATGGCTACACCTTC
d_gene: .; abundance: .; j_gene: TRBJ2-7; v_gene: TRBV28; len: 14; CDR3aa: CASSLDYRSYEQYF; CDR3nt: TGTGCCAGCAGCTTAGACTACCGATCCTACGAGCAGTACTTC
d_gene: .; abundance: .; j_gene: TRBJ1-3; v_gene: TRBV28; len: 15; CDR3aa: CASSPSQGLRLTIYF; CDR3nt: TGTGCCAGCAGTCCTTCTCAGGGTTTAAGATTGACCATATATTTT
d_gene: .; abundance: .; j_gene: TRBJ2-2; v_gene: TRBV6-5; len: 12; CDR3aa: CASRLAFGELFF; CDR3nt: TGTGCCAGCAGACTGGCGTTCGGGGAGCTGTTTTTT
d_gene: .; abundance: .; j_gene: TRBJ2-2; v_gene: TRBV27; len: 15; CDR3aa: CASSFWTPGAGELFF; CDR3nt: TGTGCCAGCAGTTTTTGGACCCCCGGGGCCGGGGAGCTGTTTTTT
d_gene: TRBD1; abundance: .; j_gene: TRBJ1-1; v_gene: TRBV19; len: 16; CDR3aa: CASRGWDRDMNTEAFF; CDR3nt: TGTGCCAGTAGAGGGTGGGACAGGGACATGAACACTGAAGCTTTCTTT
d_gene: .; abundance: .; j_gene: TRBJ1-2; v_gene: TRBV18; len: 14; CDR3aa: CASSREGINYGYTF; CDR3nt: TGTGCCAGCTCACGAGAAGGGATTAACTATGGCTACACCTTC
d_gene: TRBD2; abundance: .; j_gene: TRBJ2-1; v_gene: TRBV4-1; len: 16; CDR3aa: CASSLSISGSNDEQFF; CDR3nt: TGCGCCAGCAGCCTGTCTATTAGCGGGAGTAACGATGAGCAGTTCTTC
d_gene: .; abundance: once; j_gene: TRBJ1-4; v_gene: TRBV5-6; len: 15; CDR3aa: CASSFLPGRDEKLFF; CDR3nt: TGTGCCAGCAGCTTTTTACCGGGGCGGGATGAAAAACTGTTTTTT
d_gene: TRBD2; abundance: .; j_gene: TRBJ2-1; v_gene: TRBV28; len: 13; CDR3aa: CASSLPSGVEQFF; CDR3nt: TGTGCCAGCAGTTTGCCTAGCGGGGTTGAGCAGTTCTTC
d_gene: .; abundance: .; j_gene: TRBJ1-1; v_gene: TRBV7-6; len: 15; CDR3aa: CASSLAFLQNTEAFF; CDR3nt: TGTGCCAGCAGCTTAGCGTTTCTCCAGAACACTGAAGCTTTCTTT
d_gene: TRBD2; abundance: .; j_gene: TRBJ2-1; v_gene: TRBV7-8; len: 15; CDR3aa: CASSLGLAGNNEQFF; CDR3nt: TGTGCCAGCAGCTTAGGACTAGCGGGAAACAATGAGCAGTTCTTC
d_gene: .; abundance: .; j_gene: TRBJ2-3; v_gene: TRBV27; len: 13; CDR3aa: CASSRAVTDTQYF; CDR3nt: TGTGCCAGCAGCCGAGCGGTCACAGATACGCAGTATTTT
d_gene: .; abundance: .; j_gene: TRBJ1-2; v_gene: TRBV19; len: 12; CDR3aa: CASSIGTAGFFF; CDR3nt: TGTGCCAGTAGTATAGGGACTGCGGGTTTTTTTTTC
d_gene: TRBD1; abundance: .; j_gene: TRBJ2-7; v_gene: TRBV9; len: 14; CDR3aa: CASSTRQGVGEQYF; CDR3nt: TGTGCCAGCAGCACCCGACAGGGGGTAGGCGAGCAGTACTTC
d_gene: .; abundance: .; j_gene: TRBJ1-4; v_gene: TRBV19; len: 13; CDR3aa: CASSISSDEKLFF; CDR3nt: TGTGCCAGTAGTATAAGCAGCGATGAAAAACTGTTTTTT
d_gene: .; abundance: .; j_gene: TRBJ2-7; v_gene: TRBV2; len: 14; CDR3aa: CASRLRDGGYEQYF; CDR3nt: TGTGCCAGCAGGCTACGGGACGGAGGCTACGAGCAGTACTTC
d_gene: .; abundance: .; j_gene: TRBJ1-3; v_gene: TRBV5-6; len: 12; CDR3aa: CASSRAGNTIYF; CDR3nt: TGTGCCAGCTCCCGGGCTGGAAACACCATATATTTT
d_gene: .; abundance: .; j_gene: TRBJ1-3; v_gene: TRBV6-6; len: 15; CDR3aa: CASSYGQNNGNTIYF; CDR3nt: TGTGCCAGCAGTTACGGGCAGAATAATGGAAACACCATATATTTT
d_gene: TRBD1; abundance: .; j_gene: TRBJ2-7; v_gene: TRBV9; len: 16; CDR3aa: CASSASVDRGGYEQYF; CDR3nt: TGTGCCAGCAGCGCCTCAGTAGACAGGGGCGGCTACGAGCAGTACTTC
d_gene: .; abundance: .; j_gene: TRBJ1-1; v_gene: TRBV5-4; len: 12; CDR3aa: CASSQVSTEAFF; CDR3nt: TGTGCCAGCAGCCAAGTCAGTACCGAAGCTTTCTTT
d_gene: TRBD1; abundance: .; j_gene: TRBJ1-6; v_gene: TRBV7-2; len: 15; CDR3aa: CASSLGAGGNSPLHF; CDR3nt: TGTGCCAGCAGCTTAGGCGCAGGGGGCAATTCACCCCTCCACTTT
d_gene: .; abundance: once; j_gene: TRBJ2-2; v_gene: TRBV7-9; len: 15; CDR3aa: CASSSTVWAPGELFF; CDR3nt: TGTGCCAGCAGCTCGACCGTTTGGGCTCCCGGGGAGCTGTTTTTT
d_gene: .; abundance: .; j_gene: TRBJ1-3; v_gene: TRBV5-4; len: 17; CDR3aa: CASSLGSGMISGNTIYF; CDR3nt: TGTGCCAGCAGCTTGGGCTCGGGGATGATCTCTGGAAACACCATATATTTT
d_gene: .; abundance: .; j_gene: TRBJ2-7; v_gene: TRBV6-6; len: 15; CDR3aa: CASSYSDRGSYEQYF; CDR3nt: TGTGCCAGCAGTTACTCTGATAGGGGTTCCTACGAGCAGTACTTC
d_gene: TRBD1; abundance: .; j_gene: TRBJ2-7; v_gene: TRBV4-1; len: 15; CDR3aa: CASRRTGTGDMEQYF; CDR3nt: TGCGCCAGCAGACGAACCGGGACAGGGGATATGGAGCAGTACTTC
d_gene: .; abundance: .; j_gene: TRBJ1-4; v_gene: TRBV28; len: 16; CDR3aa: CASSLFSPATNEKLFF; CDR3nt: TGTGCCAGCAGTTTATTCAGTCCTGCAACTAATGAAAAACTGTTTTTT
d_gene: .; abundance: .; j_gene: TRBJ2-7; v_gene: TRBV6-5; len: 11; CDR3aa: CATTRSYEQYF; CDR3nt: TGTGCCACCACCAGGTCCTACGAGCAGTACTTC
d_gene: TRBD1; abundance: .; j_gene: TRBJ2-3; v_gene: TRBV28; len: 14; CDR3aa: CASRLPGGKDTQYF; CDR3nt: TGTGCCAGCAGGCTCCCAGGGGGCAAGGATACGCAGTATTTT
d_gene: TRBD1; abundance: .; j_gene: TRBJ1-3; v_gene: TRBV30; len: 15; CDR3aa: CAWSVGGTDSNTIYF; CDR3nt: TGTGCCTGGAGTGTAGGAGGGACAGATTCGAACACCATATATTTT
d_gene: .; abundance: .; j_gene: TRBJ2-7; v_gene: TRBV5-8; len: 16; CDR3aa: CASSLAPSGVPYEQYF; CDR3nt: TGTGCCAGCAGCTTGGCCCCCAGCGGAGTCCCCTACGAGCAGTACTTC
d_gene: .; abundance: .; j_gene: TRBJ2-7; v_gene: TRBV10-3; len: 12; CDR3aa: CAISEGGYEQYF; CDR3nt: TGTGCCATCAGTGAAGGAGGCTACGAGCAGTACTTC
d_gene: .; abundance: .; j_gene: TRBJ2-1; v_gene: TRBV6-4; len: 13; CDR3aa: CASSAGPRGEQFF; CDR3nt: TGTGCCAGCAGTGCCGGACCCCGGGGTGAGCAGTTCTTC
d_gene: .; abundance: .; j_gene: TRBJ2-3; v_gene: TRBV5-4; len: 14; CDR3aa: CASSPRTTGDTQYF; CDR3nt: TGTGCCAGCAGCCCTAGGACAACAGGGGATACGCAGTATTTT
d_gene: .; abundance: .; j_gene: TRBJ2-1; v_gene: TRBV29-1; len: 13; CDR3aa: CSEGTGGGNEQFF; CDR3nt: TGCAGCGAAGGAACTGGCGGTGGCAATGAGCAGTTCTTC
d_gene: TRBD1; abundance: once; j_gene: TRBJ1-6; v_gene: TRBV18; len: 16; CDR3aa: CASSQSRGSYNSPLHF; CDR3nt: TGTGCCAGCTCACAGAGCAGGGGGTCTTATAATTCACCCCTCCACTTT
d_gene: .; abundance: .; j_gene: TRBJ2-5; v_gene: TRBV14; len: 12; CDR3aa: CASSQEGETQYF; CDR3nt: TGTGCCAGCAGCCAAGAAGGGGAGACCCAGTACTTC
d_gene: .; abundance: .; j_gene: TRBJ1-3; v_gene: TRBV10-3; len: 13; CDR3aa: CAILRSSGNTIYF; CDR3nt: TGTGCCATCCTGAGAAGCTCTGGAAACACCATATATTTT
d_gene: .; abundance: .; j_gene: TRBJ1-1; v_gene: TRBV9; len: 14; CDR3aa: CASSGGGLNTEAFF; CDR3nt: TGTGCCAGCAGCGGGGGGGGCCTGAACACTGAAGCTTTCTTT
d_gene: .; abundance: .; j_gene: TRBJ1-5; v_gene: TRBV28; len: 16; CDR3aa: CASFSGKGPRNQPQHF; CDR3nt: TGTGCCAGCTTTTCGGGAAAGGGGCCACGCAATCAGCCCCAGCATTTT
d_gene: .; abundance: .; j_gene: TRBJ1-5; v_gene: TRBV19; len: 13; CDR3aa: CASSIEGNQPQHF; CDR3nt: TGTGCCAGTAGTATAGAAGGTAATCAGCCCCAGCATTTT
d_gene: .; abundance: .; j_gene: TRBJ1-2; v_gene: TRBV19; len: 15; CDR3aa: CASSTLLSGQYGYTF; CDR3nt: TGTGCCAGTAGTACCCTACTTTCGGGACAATATGGCTACACCTTC
d_gene: .; abundance: .; j_gene: TRBJ1-1; v_gene: TRBV18; len: 13; CDR3aa: CASSMGKVAEAFF; CDR3nt: TGTGCCAGCTCAATGGGGAAAGTCGCTGAAGCTTTCTTT
d_gene: .; abundance: few; j_gene: TRBJ1-5; v_gene: TRBV18; len: 14; CDR3aa: CASSPSMQNQPQHF; CDR3nt: TGTGCCAGCTCACCGTCAATGCAAAATCAGCCCCAGCATTTT
d_gene: TRBD1; abundance: .; j_gene: TRBJ1-1; v_gene: TRBV6-5; len: 15; CDR3aa: CASSPPQGAFTEAFF; CDR3nt: TGTGCCAGCAGCCCCCCACAGGGGGCGTTCACTGAAGCTTTCTTT